This TCR beta chain appears in the sequencing data of a study of blood T cell repertoires in COVID-19. This clone was found once. CDR3 length equals 14 residues. Trimming took off 6 bases at V and 1 base at J, with 12 bases between the two ends. CDR1 and CDR2 (germline): MNHEY, SVGEGT. Sequenced by immunoSEQ multiplex PCR; TCRdb stores in-frame clones only, minus some. This table has around 170,000 clones, 80% to 90% appearing once. This chain connects TRBV6-2 or TRBV6-3 to TRBJ2-5; a possible D gene is TRBD2 (6 bases). This clonotype was obtained from an elderly woman with COVID-19, enrolled during active disease. Sequencing was done on a sample of peripheral blood. CDR3 DNA sequence: TGTGCCAGCAGCCTCGGGAGCCCCCAAGAGACCCAGTACTTC. It encodes CASSLGSPQETQYF.